Presented here are 22 T cell receptor beta chains from one specimen sequenced in a study (dated by TCRdb to 2015 to 2017). Libraries were prepared through 5' RACE. Sequencing used an Illumina MiSeq. TCRdb itself trimmed the public reads at Q25 with fastp, ran MiXCR and retained productive beta chains. Records with the same CDR3 protein are collapsed into one entry carrying the most frequent genes and DNA. Counted in this sample were roughly 57,000 distinct CDR3 sequences; under 25% of them appeared once. The ten largest clones capture about 2.9% of the sample. Tregs were isolated as CD4+CD25+CD127-/low cells. Source material: tumor-infiltrating Tregs sorted from the breast tumor. The receptors were sampled from a female donor with breast cancer.

About this clonotype itself: A junction boundary mismatches the germline segment, possibly from a read error. V gene TRBV7-2 combines with J gene TRBJ2-7, with 8 bases that match TRBD1. Germline V gene lookup returns CDR1 SGHTA and CDR2 FQGNSA. The CDR3 extends over 14 amino acids. The CDR3 nucleotides are TGCGCCAGCACCCAGGGACAGGCACCCTACGAGCAGTACTTC. Protein: CASTQGQAPYEQYF.

This chain joins TRBV12-3 or TRBV12-4 and TRBJ1-2; D call uncertain. Trimming shortened V by 6 bases and J by 4 bases, and 9 bases separated the two germline ends. CDR3 length: 12 amino acids. The CDR3 DNA reads TGTGCCAGCAGCATAGACTTCTATGGCTACACCTTC. Protein sequence: CASSIDFYGYTF.

This clonotype was seen repeatedly, ten times or more. The rearrangement uses TRBV5-1 and TRBJ2-1; D possibly matches TRBD1 or TRBD2 (5 bases each). The CDR3 is made up of 15 amino acids. Trimming removed 3 bases from V and 0 bases from J, with 10 bases in between. Germline-derived CDR1 and CDR2 are SGHRS and YFSETQ. The CDR3 sequence is CASSWDGLSYNEQFF. CDR3 DNA: TGCGCCAGCAGCTGGGACGGACTCTCCTACAATGAGCAGTTCTTC.

This clonotype has just a few counts. The junction does not match germline at one end; this may be a read error. This chain connects TRBV5-1 to TRBJ1-5; no reliable D call. Germline V gives CDR1 SGHRS, CDR2 YFSETQ. The CDR3 contains 15 residues. CDR3 bases: TGCGCCAGCAGTTTGGCAGGTGATAGCAATCAGCCCCAGCATTTT. It encodes CASSLAGDSNQPQHF.

With respect to this clonotype: This may arise from a read error, as a much more abundant clone is one base away. The J gene is TRBJ2-3, the V gene TRBV7-9, with a possible D match to TRBD2 (6 bases). CDR1 and CDR2 from the germline V gene are SEHNR and FQNEAQ (reference sequence). V was clipped by 5 bases and J by 3 bases, with 18 bases between them. This CDR3 region has 16 residues. CDR3 amino acids: CASSIGAGLQTDTQYF. The DNA for the CDR3 is TGTGCCAGCAGCATAGGGGCGGGATTACAGACAGATACGCAGTATTTT.

The gene calls are TRBV5-1 and TRBJ2-2; the match to TRBD2 covers 10 bases. Losses at the gene ends were 7 bases for V and 2 bases for J; bases not matched to a gene: 2. In germline, CDR1 is SGHRS, CDR2 YFSETQ. The CDR3 length is 14 residues. This CDR3 reads CASQLAGNTGELFF. CDR3 in DNA: TGCGCCAGCCAACTAGCGGGAAACACCGGGGAGCTGTTTTTT.

With regard to this clonotype: At one end, the junction sequence differs from germline, possibly due to a read error. The CDR3 coding sequence is TGTACCAGCAGCCGGCGGTACGGGACAGGTTCTTCTTACAATGAGCAGTTCTTC. Protein product: CTSSRRYGTGSSYNEQFF. The chain uses TRBV5-5 and TRBJ2-1; TRBD1 aligns across 8 bases. Germline V lookup: CDR1 SGHKS, CDR2 YYEKEE (reference sequence). This CDR3 comprises 18 residues.

A few counts support this clonotype. The chain combines TRBV20-1 with TRBJ2-4, with 8 bases that match TRBD2. V trimming: 5 bases; J trimming: 6 bases; junction bases outside the gene matches: 0. Germline-derived CDR1 and CDR2 are DFQATT and SNEGSKA (reference sequence). This CDR3 is built from 11 residues. The CDR3 bases are TGCAGTGCTGGGACTAGAAACATTCAGTACTTC. Its protein product is CSAGTRNIQYF.

Remarks on this clonotype: The germline gene is not matched at one end of the junction; a read error may be the cause. V and J are TRBV6-1 and TRBJ2-2; TRBD1 matches 7 bases. This CDR3 contains 14 residues. Germline CDR1 and CDR2: MNHNS and SASEGT. The CDR3 DNA follows: TGTGCCAGCAAGGACAGGTTTAACACCGGGGAGCTGTTATTT. The encoded protein is CASKDRFNTGELLF.

The chain has TRBV5-1 and TRBJ1-6; the D gene is possibly TRBD1 (5 bases). The CDR3 contains 15 residues. The germline gives CDR1 SGHRS, CDR2 YFSETQ. Trimming pared 4 bases from V and 10 bases from J, leaving 18 bases between. CDR3 sequence (DNA): TGCGCCAGCAGCGAGGATGGGACGTTGGAATCACCCCTCCACTTT. It translates to CASSEDGTLESPLHF.

The chain joins TRBV28 to TRBJ2-7; TRBD1 or TRBD2 may be the D gene (5 bases each). With 3 bases removed from V and 2 bases from J, the gap between germline ends came to 14 bases. Germline assignment: CDR1 MDHEN and CDR2 SYDVKM. The CDR3 covers 15 residues. DNA of the CDR3: TGTGCCAGCAGTTTTCCCGGGACGCCGACCTACGAGCAGTACTTC. Protein sequence: CASSFPGTPTYEQYF.

This sequence joins TRBV5-1 and TRBJ2-1, with D possibly TRBD2 on 5 matching bases. Between the trimmed V and J ends, which lost 1 base and 10 bases, there was a span of 9 bases. Germline CDR1 reads SGHRS; CDR2 reads YFSETQ. The CDR3 runs 12 residues. The CDR3 reads CASSLIAKEQFF. CDR3 nucleotide sequence: TGCGCCAGCAGCTTGATAGCGAAGGAGCAGTTCTTC.

V and J are TRBV20-1 and TRBJ1-2; no clear D gene. The CDR3 covers 14 residues. With 1 base removed from V and 8 bases from J, the gap between germline ends came to 17 bases. The germline gives CDR1 DFQATT, CDR2 SNEGSKA (reference sequence). CDR3 sequence (DNA): TGCAGTGCTAGAGCCGCGGGCGGCTCGCGAGGCTACACCTTC. Residues: CSARAAGGSRGYTF.

This clonotype came up a few times. The genes are TRBV24-1 and TRBJ2-7; either TRBD1 or TRBD2 may fit D (6 bases each). The ends were cut back, 12 bases at V and 2 bases at J, with 19 bases in the middle. The V gene's germline CDR1 is KGHDR and CDR2 SFDVKD. This CDR3 contains 14 residues. The DNA for the CDR3 is TGTGCCCCAACCGAGGGGGGCCCCACCTACGAGCAGTACTTC. Translating gives CAPTEGGPTYEQYF.

Many counts were recorded for this clonotype. V usage is TRBV29-1 and J usage is TRBJ2-5; 7 positions match TRBD2. This CDR3 spans 13 amino acids. V trimming: 1 base; J trimming: 3 bases; junction bases outside the gene matches: 2. Germline CDR1 SQVTM, CDR2 ANQGSEA. CDR3: CSVEGEGKETQYF. Here the CDR3 DNA reads TGCAGCGTTGAAGGGGAGGGTAAAGAGACCCAGTACTTC.

This clonotype was seen repeatedly, ten times or more. This chain links TRBV28 with TRBJ2-5; D may be TRBD2 (5 bases). The germline V gene encodes CDR1 MDHEN and CDR2 SYDVKM. With 2 bases removed from V and 7 bases from J, the gap between germline ends came to 11 bases. This CDR3 comprises 13 residues. CDR3 loop: CASSLTGDWTQYF. The CDR3 DNA follows: TGTGCCAGCAGTTTAACCGGGGATTGGACCCAGTACTTC.

The chain joins TRBV11-2 to TRBJ2-3; a possible D gene is TRBD2 (5 bases). Germline lookup yields CDR1 SGHAT and CDR2 FQNNGV. V shed 0 bases and J shed 6 bases, with 10 bases lying between them. The CDR3 is 14 residues long. The CDR3 loop reads CASSLERDRDTQYF. CDR3 nucleotides: TGTGCCAGCAGCTTAGAGAGGGATCGGGATACGCAGTATTTT.

The V gene is TRBV5-4, the J gene TRBJ1-1; D not resolved. CDR3 length: 15 residues. With 0 bases removed from V and 0 bases from J, the gap between germline ends came to 9 bases. Germline loops: CDR1 SGHNT, CDR2 YYREEE (reference sequence). The CDR3 loop is CASSLEPGVNTEAFF. The CDR3 nucleotides read TGTGCCAGCAGCTTGGAGCCAGGAGTGAACACTGAAGCTTTCTTT.

This clonotype was picked up many times. This chain joins TRBV7-2 and TRBJ2-5; 9 bases line up with TRBD2. This CDR3 contains 16 residues. With 5 bases clipped from V and 1 base from J, the junction kept 8 bases outside the gene matches. The V gene's germline CDR1 is SGHTA and CDR2 FQGNSA. The CDR3 DNA reads TGTGCCAGCAGCATAGACCTAGCGGGGTTCCAAGAGACCCAGTACTTC. Protein: CASSIDLAGFQETQYF.

The sample holds many counts of this clonotype. Here the CDR3 DNA reads TGCGCCAGCAGCCAAGACAGGGGGCGAGATACGCAGTATTTT. This translates into CASSQDRGRDTQYF. J is TRBJ2-3 and V is TRBV4-1; 8 nucleotides match TRBD1. There are 14 residues in the CDR3. Germline assignment: CDR1 MGHRA and CDR2 YSYEKL. After removal of 0 bases from V and 5 bases from J, the junction contained 1 base not matched to a gene.

Concerning this clonotype: The CDR3 ends on some other residue instead of the conserved phenylalanine or tryptophan, so this is likely a read error. J is TRBJ2-1 and V is TRBV6-5, with 8 nucleotides matching TRBD2. This CDR3 has 17 residues. Germline V gene sequence: CDR1 MNHEY, CDR2 SVGAGI. Losses at the gene ends were 2 bases for V and 9 bases for J; bases not matched to a gene: 15. CDR3 in DNA: TGTGCCAGCAGTTACCCCGGGGGGAGCGGGAGTCGAGGTGAGCAGTTCCTC. This gives the protein CASSYPGGSGSRGEQFL.

This clonotype was observed a few times. The chain is built from TRBV6-5 and TRBJ1-6, with D perhaps TRBD1 (6 bases). The V end lost 4 bases, the J end lost 9 bases, and 10 bases lay between the germline ends. CDR1 and CDR2 from the germline V gene are MNHEY and SVGAGI. This CDR3 comprises 13 residues. CDR3 region: CASSSNRVSPLHF. CDR3 bases: TGTGCCAGCAGTTCCAACAGGGTTTCACCCCTCCACTTT.